This TCR beta chain comes out of a study of cytomegalovirus exposure and HLA in healthy donors. Primers: 60 Vbeta forward and 13 Jbeta reverse. Authors' methods: Later reanalysis found tens of millions of unique TCR beta chains, about 11 million of them shared. Method: immunoSEQ multiplex PCR; TCRdb's copy keeps in-frame clones and lacks some. V and J calls plus clone size are reproduced from that table; the DNA served to infer D and trimming. The sample consists of some 110,000 clones, 82% of them appearing once. The CDR3 is 15 amino acids. Germline V gives CDR1 SGHVS, CDR2 FNYEAQ. Deletions cut 5 bases from V and 0 bases from J, with 10 bases between.

This chain connects TRBV7-6 to TRBJ2-2; tentatively, D is TRBD1 (6 bases). Sequenced sample: PBMCs. This clonotype was sampled from a man aged 50 to 60 in good health and CMV-seronegative. CDR3 nucleotide sequence: TGTGCCAGCAGCCCTGGGGGCGCGAACACCGGGGAGCTGTTTTTT. This translates into CASSPGGANTGELFF.